This T cell receptor beta chain was captured in a study of identical twins. TCRdb re-analysed the 5' RACE reads in MiXCR, keeping a single row per CDR3 protein. The data contain approximately 1.8 million distinct CDR3 sequences, about 32% of them singletons. The V end was cut by 4 bases, the J end by 3 bases, with 13 bases between. CDR1 is SEHNR and CDR2 is FQNEAQ in the germline V gene (reference sequence). The CDR3 has 15 residues. Specimen: cord blood. This chain joins TRBV7-9 and TRBJ2-4; D assignment may be TRBD1 or TRBD2 (7 bases each). This TCR was recovered from a newborn girl in good health. CDR3 DNA sequence: TGTGCCAGCAGCTCAGGGGGGGCAGTCAAAAACATTCAGTACTTC. Translating it yields CASSSGGAVKNIQYF.